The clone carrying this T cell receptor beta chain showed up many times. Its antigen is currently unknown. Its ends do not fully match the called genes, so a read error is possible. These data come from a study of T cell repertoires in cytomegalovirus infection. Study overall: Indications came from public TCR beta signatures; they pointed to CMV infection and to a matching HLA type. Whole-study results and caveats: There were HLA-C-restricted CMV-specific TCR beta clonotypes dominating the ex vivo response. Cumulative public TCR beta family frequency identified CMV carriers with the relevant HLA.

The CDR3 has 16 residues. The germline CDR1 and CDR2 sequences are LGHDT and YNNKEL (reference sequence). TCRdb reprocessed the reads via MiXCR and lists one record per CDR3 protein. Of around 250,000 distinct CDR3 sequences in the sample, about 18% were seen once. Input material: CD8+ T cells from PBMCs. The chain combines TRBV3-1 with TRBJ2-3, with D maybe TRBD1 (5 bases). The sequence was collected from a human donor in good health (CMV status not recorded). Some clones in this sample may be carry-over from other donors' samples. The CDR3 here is CASSQGTGTSTDTQYF. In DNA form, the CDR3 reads TGTGCCAGCAGTCAAGGAACAGGTACTAGCACAGATACGCAGTATTTT.